Listed below are T cell receptor beta chains from one sample, sequenced in a study of cytomegalovirus exposure and HLA in healthy donors. The method was immunoSEQ multiplex PCR; TCRdb's version includes in-frame clones alone and lacks a portion of them. The sample has 160,000 or so clones, over 80% seen once. The specimen sequenced was PBMCs. These receptor sequences come from a woman younger than 30 in good health and CMV-seronegative. Each CDR3 is given with its conserved first and last residue. D genes are given only for firm matches. Size tells how often a clone was seen (once, few, many) or the class of an expanded clone, and some rows leave it out.

cdr3_length	j_call	d_call	clone_size	v_call	cdr3_nt	cdr3_aa
14	TRBJ1-1	-	-	TRBV27	TGTGCCAGCAGTTTTTGGGGGAGGGGAACTGAAGCTTTCTTT	CASSFWGRGTEAFF
15	TRBJ1-5	-	-	TRBV30	TGTGCCTGGAGTACCGGGATCCTAAGCAATCAGCCCCAGCATTTT	CAWSTGILSNQPQHF
14	TRBJ1-2	TRBD1	-	TRBV2	TGTGCCAGCAGTGCAGCAAGGACAGGGAATGGCTACACCTTC	CASSAARTGNGYTF
18	TRBJ1-4	-	-	TRBV5-1	TGCGCCAGCAGCTTGGTAGCGACGGCGAAAGCAACTAATGAAAAACTGTTTTTT	CASSLVATAKATNEKLFF
13	TRBJ1-2	TRBD1	few	TRBV6-1	TGTGCCAGCAGTGAAACAGGGGACTATGGCTACACCTTC	CASSETGDYGYTF
15	TRBJ1-2	-	-	TRBV19	TGTGCCAGTAGTATAGGGGCAGGGCCTTTCTATGGCTACACCTTC	CASSIGAGPFYGYTF
17	TRBJ1-5	-	-	TRBV23-1	TGCGCCATTCTACCCATACTACGGTTTACAGGGAATCAGCCCCAGCATTTT	CAILPILRFTGNQPQHF
13	TRBJ2-7	TRBD1	-	TRBV6-1	TGTGCCAGCGGGGGACAGGGGGCGTACGAGCAGTACTTC	CASGGQGAYEQYF
14	TRBJ1-1	-	few	TRBV5-1	TGCGCCAGCAGCTTTGGGGGCTCGAACACTGAAGCTTTCTTT	CASSFGGSNTEAFF
16	TRBJ2-1	-	-	TRBV7-2	TGTGCCAGCAGCTTAGCCGGGGGGCAATTAAGCAATGAGCAGTTCTTC	CASSLAGGQLSNEQFF
15	TRBJ1-4	TRBD1	-	TRBV2	TGTGCCAGCAAGCAGGGGGATACAACTAATGAAAAACTGTTTTTT	CASKQGDTTNEKLFF
14	TRBJ2-5	-	-	TRBV5-1	TGCGCCAGCAGCCCCGGGACATTGAGAGAGACCCAGTACTTC	CASSPGTLRETQYF
15	TRBJ1-4	-	-	TRBV7-2	TGTGCCAGCAGCCCTCGAGGGAGAGATAATGAAAAACTGTTTTTT	CASSPRGRDNEKLFF
15	TRBJ2-7	TRBD2	-	TRBV5-1	TGCGCCAGCAGCCCTGGAGCGGGGGGGTCGTACGAGCAGTACTTC	CASSPGAGGSYEQYF
15	TRBJ1-1	-	-	TRBV28	TGTGCCAGCCTAAATGCTGGCGGCAGTAACACTGAAGCTTTCTTT	CASLNAGGSNTEAFF
15	TRBJ1-2	TRBD1	few	TRBV19	TGTGCCAGTAGACTTCCGGGACAGGGGACCTATGGCTACACCTTC	CASRLPGQGTYGYTF
16	TRBJ1-6	-	-	TRBV19	TGTGCCAGTAGACACCCCACCCGGCGGGCAAATTCACCCCTCCACTTT	CASRHPTRRANSPLHF
16	TRBJ2-2	TRBD1	-	TRBV27	TGTGCCAGCAGTTCCCAGGGGGCGGCGTGGTCCGGGGAGCTGTTTTTT	CASSSQGAAWSGELFF
16	TRBJ2-2	TRBD1	few	TRBV5-1	TGCGCCAGCAGCTTGTTCCAGGGGGTAAACACCGGGGAGCTGTTTTTT	CASSLFQGVNTGELFF
15	TRBJ1-2	TRBD1	-	TRBV28	TGTGCCAGCATGCTCCGGGACAGGGTGTTCTATGGCTACACCTTC	CASMLRDRVFYGYTF
15	TRBJ1-3	-	-	TRBV6-6	TGTGCCAGCAGTCGGCGACAGGACTCTGGAAACACCATATATTTT	CASSRRQDSGNTIYF
15	TRBJ2-2	-	few	TRBV5-1	TGCGCCAGCAGCTTGGATGCAGGGATGGGCGGGGAGCTGTTTTTT	CASSLDAGMGGELFF
13	TRBJ2-1	-	-	TRBV5-6	TGTGCCAGCAGCGCGGGTCCCGGCAATGAGCAGTTCTTC	CASSAGPGNEQFF
15	TRBJ2-7	TRBD1	-	TRBV6-5	TGTGCCAGCAGTTCCCGGCTCACAGGGGCGGGCGAGCAGTACTTC	CASSSRLTGAGEQYF
15	TRBJ2-3	-	-	TRBV12-5	TGTGCTAGTGTTGTCAGGGGATCAAGCACAGATACGCAGTATTTT	CASVVRGSSTDTQYF
16	TRBJ2-1	TRBD1	few	TRBV5-1	TGCGCCAGCAGCTTAGCCCAGGGGGCGTTTGGGAATGAGCAGTTCTTC	CASSLAQGAFGNEQFF
13	TRBJ2-7	-	once	TRBV6-1	TGTGCCAGCAGTGTACCGCGGCCGGAGGAGCAGTACTTC	CASSVPRPEEQYF
16	TRBJ1-3	-	-	TRBV11-3	TGTGCCAGCAGCTCCGACTGGGGGGGCTCTGGAAACACCATATATTTT	CASSSDWGGSGNTIYF
15	TRBJ1-6	-	-	TRBV6-5	TGTGCCAGCAGTTACAACAGGGCAAATAATTCACCCCTCCACTTT	CASSYNRANNSPLHF
14	TRBJ1-4	-	-	TRBV10-2	TGCGCCAGCAGAAAAGGGGGTACTAATGAAAAACTGTTTTTT	CASRKGGTNEKLFF
13	TRBJ2-5	-	-	TRBV7-9	TGTGCCAGCAGCTCCCGCCAATACGGGACCCAGTACTTC	CASSSRQYGTQYF
13	TRBJ1-5	-	-	TRBV2	TGTGCCAGCAGTTTGTATAGCAATCAGCCCCAGCATTTT	CASSLYSNQPQHF
15	TRBJ2-3	-	-	TRBV11-2	TGTGCCAGCAGCTTAGTAGGAGGTCAGACAGATACGCAGTATTTT	CASSLVGGQTDTQYF
14	TRBJ1-2	-	-	TRBV6-5	TGTGCCAGCAGTTACTCGGAGGGATTGGACGGCTACACCTTC	CASSYSEGLDGYTF
15	TRBJ2-1	TRBD2	-	TRBV9	TGTGCCAGCAGCGTAGGCGGGGGGGCCAACAATGAGCAGTTCTTC	CASSVGGGANNEQFF
10	TRBJ1-1	-	-	TRBV6-6	TGTGCCAGCAGTTACGGAGGAGCTTTCTTT	CASSYGGAFF
14	TRBJ2-2	-	few	TRBV6-6	TGTGCCAGCAAGCGGGACACCAACACCGGGGAGCTGTTTTTT	CASKRDTNTGELFF
15	TRBJ2-7	-	-	TRBV5-1	TGCGCCAGCAGCTTGTTGCTCGGGACTGACTACGAGCAGTACTTC	CASSLLLGTDYEQYF
14	TRBJ2-5	TRBD2	-	TRBV27	TGTGCCAGCAGTTACGGCGGGGGGAAAGAGACCCAGTACTTC	CASSYGGGKETQYF
14	TRBJ2-1	-	once	TRBV5-4	TGTGCCAGCAGCTTGGGGGCCTCATCCTATGAGCAGTTCTTC	CASSLGASSYEQFF
15	TRBJ1-1	TRBD1	few	TRBV6-5	TGTGCCAGCAGTCCCCCGGGACAGGGTGTCACTGAAGCTTTCTTT	CASSPPGQGVTEAFF
17	TRBJ1-2	TRBD1	-	TRBV30	TGTGCCTGGAGTGTATTTTCGGGACAGGGGGCAGGCTATGGCTACACCTTC	CAWSVFSGQGAGYGYTF
15	TRBJ1-4	TRBD1	-	TRBV6-5	TGTGCCAGCAGTTACTCGGGACAGACTAATGAAAAACTGTTTTTT	CASSYSGQTNEKLFF
15	TRBJ1-5	-	few	TRBV18	TGTGCCAGCTCACCGGACACCATTAGCAATCAGCCCCAGCATTTT	CASSPDTISNQPQHF
14	TRBJ1-2	TRBD1	-	TRBV27	TGTGCCAGCAGTCGACAGGGGACTAACTATGGCTACACCTTC	CASSRQGTNYGYTF
15	TRBJ1-2	TRBD1	-	TRBV5-1	TGCGCCAGCAGTCATAGACAGGGGACGGACTATGGCTACACCTTC	CASSHRQGTDYGYTF
15	TRBJ1-3	-	few	TRBV28	TGTGCCAGCAGTTCCACGACAGTCCCTGGAAACACCATATATTTT	CASSSTTVPGNTIYF
14	TRBJ1-6	-	-	TRBV6-5	TGTGCCACCTTTTCGACGGGGGGCCTCTCACCCCTCCACTTT	CATFSTGGLSPLHF
15	TRBJ2-1	-	-	TRBV19	TGTGCCAGTAGTTCTCTCGGACGGGAAAGGCATGAGCAGTTCTTC	CASSSLGRERHEQFF
13	TRBJ1-1	-	-	TRBV14	TGTGCCAGCAGCCCCGCGGTGAACACTGAAGCTTTCTTT	CASSPAVNTEAFF
16	TRBJ2-5	TRBD1	-	TRBV29-1	TGCAGCGTTGATACTCCGGGACAGGCGATCCAAGAGACCCAGTACTTC	CSVDTPGQAIQETQYF
17	TRBJ2-3	TRBD2	-	TRBV5-1	TGCGCCAGCAGCTTGGCTAGGACTAGCGGGGCCGGAGATACGCAGTATTTT	CASSLARTSGAGDTQYF
20	TRBJ2-4	TRBD2	once	TRBV27	TGTGCCAGCCGAGAGGCGCCTAGCGGGGGGCTCAACATAGCCAAAAACATTCAGTACTTC	CASREAPSGGLNIAKNIQYF
12	TRBJ2-4	-	-	TRBV15	TGTGCCACCAGCGCAGGGTTAAACATTCAGTACTTC	CATSAGLNIQYF
13	TRBJ1-2	-	-	TRBV11-2	TGTGCCAGCAGCTTAGATCTAACGGTTGGCTACACCTTC	CASSLDLTVGYTF
15	TRBJ2-3	-	-	TRBV30	TGTGCCTGGAGTGTAGGTGAGGCAGACGCGGATACGCAGTATTTT	CAWSVGEADADTQYF
13	TRBJ1-2	-	few	TRBV30	TGTGCCTGGAGCGCCACAGCCAGCGGTGGCTACACCTTC	CAWSATASGGYTF
12	TRBJ1-1	-	-	TRBV7-9	TGTTCCAGCAGGTCGTCACAGGGTGAAGCTTTCTTT	CSSRSSQGEAFF
15	TRBJ1-5	-	-	TRBV4-2	TGTGCCAGCAGCCAAGATCGGTCCAGCAATCAGCCCCAGCATTTT	CASSQDRSSNQPQHF